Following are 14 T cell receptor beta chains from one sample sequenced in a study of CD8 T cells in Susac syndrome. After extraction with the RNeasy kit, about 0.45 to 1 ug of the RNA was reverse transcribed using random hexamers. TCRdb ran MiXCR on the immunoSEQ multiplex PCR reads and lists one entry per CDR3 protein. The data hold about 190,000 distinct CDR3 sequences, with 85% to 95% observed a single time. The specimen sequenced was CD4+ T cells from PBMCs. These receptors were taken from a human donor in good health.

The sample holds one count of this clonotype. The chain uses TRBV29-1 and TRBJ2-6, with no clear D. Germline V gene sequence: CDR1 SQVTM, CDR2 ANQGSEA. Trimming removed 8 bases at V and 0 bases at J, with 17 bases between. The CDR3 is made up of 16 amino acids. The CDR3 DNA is TGCAGCCGCGTCCCCATTGGGTTCTCTGGGGCCAACGTCCTGACTTTC. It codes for CSRVPIGFSGANVLTF.

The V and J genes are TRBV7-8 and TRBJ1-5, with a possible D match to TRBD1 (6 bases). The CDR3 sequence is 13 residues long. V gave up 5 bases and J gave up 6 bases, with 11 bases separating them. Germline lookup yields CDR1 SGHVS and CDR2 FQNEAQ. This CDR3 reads CASSITGSQPQHF. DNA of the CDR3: TGTGCCAGCAGCATTACAGGGAGTCAGCCCCAGCATTTT.

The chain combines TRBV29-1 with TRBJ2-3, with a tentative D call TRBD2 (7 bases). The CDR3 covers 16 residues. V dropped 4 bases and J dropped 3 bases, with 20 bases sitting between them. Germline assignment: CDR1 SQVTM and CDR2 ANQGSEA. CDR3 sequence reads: CSVVGGATRRTDTQYF. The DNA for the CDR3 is TGCAGCGTTGTGGGGGGGGCTACCCGAAGGACAGATACGCAGTATTTT.

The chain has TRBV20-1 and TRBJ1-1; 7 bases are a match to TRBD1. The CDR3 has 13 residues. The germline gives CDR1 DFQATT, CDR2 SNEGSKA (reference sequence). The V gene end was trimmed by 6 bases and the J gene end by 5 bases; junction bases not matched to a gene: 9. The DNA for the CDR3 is TGCAGTGCGACAGGGATACAGGGGACTGAAGCTTTCTTT. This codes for CSATGIQGTEAFF.

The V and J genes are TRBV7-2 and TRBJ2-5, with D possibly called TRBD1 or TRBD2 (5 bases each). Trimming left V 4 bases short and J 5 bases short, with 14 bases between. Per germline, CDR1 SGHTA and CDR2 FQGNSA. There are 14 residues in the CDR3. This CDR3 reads CASSSMLGGETQYF. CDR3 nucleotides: TGTGCCAGCAGCTCGATGCTTGGGGGTGAGACCCAGTACTTC.

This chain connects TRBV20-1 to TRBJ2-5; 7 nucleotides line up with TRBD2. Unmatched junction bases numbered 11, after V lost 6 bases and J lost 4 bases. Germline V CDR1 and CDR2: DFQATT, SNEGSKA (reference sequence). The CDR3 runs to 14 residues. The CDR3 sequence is CSAPSGGRVETQYF. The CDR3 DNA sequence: TGCAGTGCCCCGTCTGGAGGGAGGGTAGAGACCCAGTACTTC.

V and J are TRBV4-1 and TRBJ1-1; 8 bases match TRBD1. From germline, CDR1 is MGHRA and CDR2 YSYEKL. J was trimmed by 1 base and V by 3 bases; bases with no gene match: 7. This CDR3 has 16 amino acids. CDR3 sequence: CASSQDQGARNTEAFF. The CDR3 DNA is TGCGCCAGCAGCCAGGATCAGGGGGCGCGGAACACTGAAGCTTTCTTT.

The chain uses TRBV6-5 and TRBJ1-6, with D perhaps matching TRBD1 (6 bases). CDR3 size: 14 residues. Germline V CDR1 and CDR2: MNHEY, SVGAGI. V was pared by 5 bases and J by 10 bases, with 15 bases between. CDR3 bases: TGTGCCAGCAGTATCCAGGGGTCGACCTCACCCCTCCACTTT. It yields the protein CASSIQGSTSPLHF.

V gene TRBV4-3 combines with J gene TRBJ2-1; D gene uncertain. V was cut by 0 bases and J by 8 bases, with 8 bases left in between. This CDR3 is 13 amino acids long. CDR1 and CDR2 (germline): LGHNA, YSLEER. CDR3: CASSQDPGYEQFF. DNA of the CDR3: TGCGCCAGCAGCCAAGACCCCGGCTATGAGCAGTTCTTC.

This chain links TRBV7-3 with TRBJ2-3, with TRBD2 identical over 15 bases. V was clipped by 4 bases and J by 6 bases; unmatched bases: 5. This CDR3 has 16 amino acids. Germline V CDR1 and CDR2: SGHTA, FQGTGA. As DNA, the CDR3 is TGTGCCAGCAGCTCGGGACTAGCGGGGGGTTCGGATACGCAGTATTTT. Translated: CASSSGLAGGSDTQYF.

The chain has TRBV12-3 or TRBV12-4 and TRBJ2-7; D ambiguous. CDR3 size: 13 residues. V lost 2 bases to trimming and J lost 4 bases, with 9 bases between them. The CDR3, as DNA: TGTGCCAGCAGTTTAAGATTTGGGTACGAGCAGTACGTC. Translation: CASSLRFGYEQYV.

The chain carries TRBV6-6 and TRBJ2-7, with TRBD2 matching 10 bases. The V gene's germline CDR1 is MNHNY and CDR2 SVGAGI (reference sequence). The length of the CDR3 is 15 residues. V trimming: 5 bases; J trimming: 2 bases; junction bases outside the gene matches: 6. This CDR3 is CASSDSTSGAYEQYF. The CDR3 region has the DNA TGTGCCAGCAGTGATTCTACTAGCGGGGCCTACGAGCAGTACTTC.

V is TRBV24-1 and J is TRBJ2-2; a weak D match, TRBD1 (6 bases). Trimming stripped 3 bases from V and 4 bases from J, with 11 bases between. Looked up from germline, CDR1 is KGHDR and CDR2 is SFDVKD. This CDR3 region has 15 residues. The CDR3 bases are TGTGCCACCAGTGATCCCGGGACACCCACCGGGGAGCTGTTTTTT. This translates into CATSDPGTPTGELFF.

The CDR3 here is CASSLEAGRNSPLHF. The CDR3 DNA is TGCGCCAGCAGCTTGGAAGCAGGGAGAAATTCACCCCTCCACTTT. The V gene is TRBV5-1, the J gene TRBJ1-6; D perhaps matches TRBD1 (5 bases). Germline V gene lookup returns CDR1 SGHRS and CDR2 YFSETQ. The CDR3 sequence is 15 residues long. V dropped 0 bases and J dropped 7 bases, with 11 bases sitting between them. The complete variable domain, with remaining parts taken from reference TRBV5-1 and TRBJ1-6, reads KAGVTQTPRYLIKTRGQQVTLSCSPISGHRSVSWYQQTPGQGLQFLFEYFSETQRNKGNFPGRFSGRQFSNSRSEMNVSTLELGDSALYLCASSLEAGRNSPLHFGNGTRLTVT.